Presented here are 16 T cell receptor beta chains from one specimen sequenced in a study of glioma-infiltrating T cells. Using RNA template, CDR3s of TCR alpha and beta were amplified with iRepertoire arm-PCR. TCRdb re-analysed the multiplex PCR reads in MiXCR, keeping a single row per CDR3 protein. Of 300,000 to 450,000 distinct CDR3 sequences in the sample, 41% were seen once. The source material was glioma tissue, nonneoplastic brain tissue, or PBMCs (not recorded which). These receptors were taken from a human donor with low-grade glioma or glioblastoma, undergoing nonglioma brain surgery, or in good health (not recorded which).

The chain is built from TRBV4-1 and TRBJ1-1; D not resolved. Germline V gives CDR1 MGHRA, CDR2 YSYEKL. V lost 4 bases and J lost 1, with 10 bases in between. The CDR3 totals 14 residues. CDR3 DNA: TGCGCCAGCAGCCCTCTGGACTGGAACACTGAAGCTTTCTTT. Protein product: CASSPLDWNTEAFF.

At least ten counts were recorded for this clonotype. The CDR3 reads CSALKGTEAFF. The CDR3 region has the DNA TGCAGTGCCCTCAAAGGGACTGAAGCTTTCTTT. The chain joins TRBV20-1 to TRBJ1-1; D gene unclear. From germline, CDR1 is DFQATT and CDR2 SNEGSKA (reference sequence). This CDR3 has 11 residues. Trimming pared 6 bases from V and 5 bases from J, leaving 10 bases between.

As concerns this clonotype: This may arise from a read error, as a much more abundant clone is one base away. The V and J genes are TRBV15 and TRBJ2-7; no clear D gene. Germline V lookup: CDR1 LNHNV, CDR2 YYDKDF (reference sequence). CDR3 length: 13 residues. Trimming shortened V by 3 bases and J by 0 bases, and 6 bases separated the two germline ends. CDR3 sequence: CATSSAFSYEQYF. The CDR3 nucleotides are TGTGCCACCAGCAGTGCATTCTCCTACGAGCAGTACTTC.

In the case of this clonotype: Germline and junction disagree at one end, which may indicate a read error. The chain's CDR3 is CASSPGTNTEALF. The DNA for the CDR3 is TGTGCCAGCAGTCCAGGGACGAACACTGAAGCTCTCTTT. The genes are TRBV2 and TRBJ1-1; tentative D call: TRBD1 (5 bases). The length of the CDR3 is 13 residues. CDR1 is SNHLY and CDR2 is FYNNEI in the germline V gene.

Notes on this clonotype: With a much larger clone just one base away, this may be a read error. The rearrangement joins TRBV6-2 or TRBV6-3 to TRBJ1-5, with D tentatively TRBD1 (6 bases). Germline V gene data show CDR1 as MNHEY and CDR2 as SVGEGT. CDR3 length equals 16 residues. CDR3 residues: CASTLRTANLNQPKHF. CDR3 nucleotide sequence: TGTGCCAGCACCCTCCGGACAGCAAATCTCAATCAGCCCAAGCATTTT.

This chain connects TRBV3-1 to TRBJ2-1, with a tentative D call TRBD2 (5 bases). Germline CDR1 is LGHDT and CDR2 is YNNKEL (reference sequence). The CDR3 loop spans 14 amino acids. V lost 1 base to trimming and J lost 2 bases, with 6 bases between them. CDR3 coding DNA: TGTGCCAGCAGCCAAGTCGGGACCTACAATGAGCAGTTCTTC. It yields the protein CASSQVGTYNEQFF.

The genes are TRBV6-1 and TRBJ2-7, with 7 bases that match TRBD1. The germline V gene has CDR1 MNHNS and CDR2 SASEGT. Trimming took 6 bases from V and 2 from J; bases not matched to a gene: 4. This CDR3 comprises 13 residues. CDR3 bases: TGTGCCAGCAGACAGGGGTGGACCTACGAGCAGTACTTC. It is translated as CASRQGWTYEQYF.

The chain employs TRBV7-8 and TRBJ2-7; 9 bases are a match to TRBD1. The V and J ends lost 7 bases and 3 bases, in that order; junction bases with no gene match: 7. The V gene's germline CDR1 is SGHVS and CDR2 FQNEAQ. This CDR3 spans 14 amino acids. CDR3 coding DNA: TGTGCCAGCACCGGACCGGGACAGGGCTACGAGCAGTACTTC. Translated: CASTGPGQGYEQYF.

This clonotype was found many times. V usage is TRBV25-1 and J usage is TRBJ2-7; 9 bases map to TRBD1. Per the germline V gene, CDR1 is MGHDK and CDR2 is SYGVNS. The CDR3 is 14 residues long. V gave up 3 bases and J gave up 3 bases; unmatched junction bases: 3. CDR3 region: CASSEGTGFYEQYF. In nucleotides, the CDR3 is TGTGCCAGCAGTGAGGGGACAGGGTTCTACGAGCAGTACTTC.

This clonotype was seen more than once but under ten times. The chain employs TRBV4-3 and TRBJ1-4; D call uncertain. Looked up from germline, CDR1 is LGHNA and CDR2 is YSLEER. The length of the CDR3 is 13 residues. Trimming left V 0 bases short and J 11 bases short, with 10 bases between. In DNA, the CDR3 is TGCGCCAGCAGCCAAGATAGGCGGTATAAACTGTTTTTT. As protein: CASSQDRRYKLFF.

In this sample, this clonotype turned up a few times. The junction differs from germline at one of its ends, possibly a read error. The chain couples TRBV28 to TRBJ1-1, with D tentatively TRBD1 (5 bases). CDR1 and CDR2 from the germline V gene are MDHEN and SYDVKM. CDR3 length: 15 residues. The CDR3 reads CASIQFQGQNTKAFF. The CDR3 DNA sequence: TGTGCCAGCATCCAATTTCAGGGTCAGAACACTAAAGCTTTCTTT.

Here the CDR3 DNA reads TGCAGTGCTAGAGATGGCGGGGGGTCAGATACGCAGTATTTT. Translating it yields CSARDGGGSDTQYF. The chain combines TRBV20-1 with TRBJ2-3; 8 bases map to TRBD2. Germline loops: CDR1 DFQATT, CDR2 SNEGSKA (reference sequence). The CDR3 runs 14 residues. With 0 bases clipped from V and 4 bases from J, the junction kept 3 bases outside the gene matches.

CDR3 in amino acids: CASLPLGGSGGNEQFF. CDR3 sequence (DNA): TGTGCCAGCTTACCGCTAGGGGGTAGCGGGGGCAATGAGCAGTTCTTC. V usage is TRBV18 and J usage is TRBJ2-1; TRBD2 matches 9 bases. Germline V CDR1 and CDR2: KGHSH, LQKENI. V shed 7 bases, J shed 6 bases, and the junction held 13 bases outside the gene matches. This CDR3 comprises 16 residues.

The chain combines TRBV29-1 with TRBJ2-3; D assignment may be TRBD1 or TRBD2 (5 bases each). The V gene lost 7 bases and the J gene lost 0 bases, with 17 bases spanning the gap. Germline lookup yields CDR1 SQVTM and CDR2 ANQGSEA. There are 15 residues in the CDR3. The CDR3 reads CSGAVGARSTDTQYF. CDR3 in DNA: TGCAGCGGGGCGGTCGGGGCGAGGAGCACAGATACGCAGTATTTT.

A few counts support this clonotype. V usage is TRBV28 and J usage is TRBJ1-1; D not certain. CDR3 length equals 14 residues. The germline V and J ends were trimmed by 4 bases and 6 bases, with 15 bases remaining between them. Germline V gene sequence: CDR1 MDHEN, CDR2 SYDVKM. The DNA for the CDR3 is TGTGCCAGCAGTTCACTAACCCCTGCAGCTGAAGCTTTCTTT. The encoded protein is CASSSLTPAAEAFF. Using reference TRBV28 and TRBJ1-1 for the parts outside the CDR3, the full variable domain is DVKVTQSSRYLVKRTGEKVFLECVQDMDHENMFWYRQDPGLGLRLIYFSYDVKMKEKGDIPEGYSVSREKKERFSLILESASTNQTSMYLCASSSLTPAAEAFFGQGTRLTVV.

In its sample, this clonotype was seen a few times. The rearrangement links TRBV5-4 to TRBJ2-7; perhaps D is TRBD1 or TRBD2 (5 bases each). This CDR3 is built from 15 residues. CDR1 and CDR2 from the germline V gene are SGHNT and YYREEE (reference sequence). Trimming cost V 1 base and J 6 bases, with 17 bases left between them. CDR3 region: CASSLKAQAGGEQYF. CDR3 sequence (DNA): TGTGCCAGCAGCTTGAAGGCACAGGCGGGCGGCGAGCAGTACTTC.